This TCR beta chain was captured by sequencing in a study of blood T cell repertoires in COVID-19. Original methodology: Amplification from reference gene primers served as the basis for estimated nucleated cell counts. Produced via immunoSEQ multiplex PCR; TCRdb's table is partial and in-frame only. D and trimming were read from the DNA, whereas the V and J calls and clone size are those reported in that table. The data contain around 50,000 clones, around nine tenths of them singletons. Sequencing was performed on peripheral blood. This TCR derives from a man between 60 and 75 years old with active or convalescent COVID-19.

For the CDR3, the DNA is TGTGCCAGCAGCCTCGGGGGTTCGAACACCGGGGAGCTGTTTTTT. Amino acids: CASSLGGSNTGELFF. J is TRBJ2-2 and V is TRBV11-3; the D gene is possibly TRBD2 (6 bases). V was shortened by 5 bases and J by 0 bases, with 10 bases between the two germline ends. Germline V gene lookup returns CDR1 SGHNT and CDR2 YENEEA. The CDR3 totals 15 residues. The full variable domain, in which reference TRBV11-3 and TRBJ2-2 provide the parts outside the CDR3, is EAGVVQSPRYKIIEKKQPVAFWCNPISGHNTLYWYLQNLGQGPELLIRYENEEAVDDSQLPKDRFSAERLKGVDSTLKIQPAELGDSAVYLCASSLGGSNTGELFFGEGSRLTVL.